The 15 T cell receptor beta chains below come from one sample, sequenced in a study of blood T cell repertoires in COVID-19. Some clones are missing from TCRdb's copy, which holds only in-frame ones; the method was immunoSEQ multiplex PCR. The sample has approximately 72,000 clones, around nine tenths seen once. Sequencing was carried out using peripheral blood. Source of these receptors: a woman aged 55-70 years with acute or convalescent COVID-19.

The V and J genes are TRBV28 and TRBJ1-6; D is ambiguous. The CDR3 has 15 amino acids. Germline V gene sequence: CDR1 MDHEN, CDR2 SYDVKM. The ends were cut back, 3 bases at V and 10 bases at J, with 16 bases in the middle. CDR3: CASSLVASTGSPLHF. For the CDR3, the DNA is TGTGCCAGCAGTTTGGTTGCCTCAACGGGGTCACCCCTCCACTTT. Full variable domain (rest looked up from reference TRBV28 and TRBJ1-6): DVKVTQSSRYLVKRTGEKVFLECVQDMDHENMFWYRQDPGLGLRLIYFSYDVKMKEKGDIPEGYSVSREKKERFSLILESASTNQTSMYLCASSLVASTGSPLHFGNGTRLTVT.

The rearrangement links TRBV28 to TRBJ1-6, with D hard to call. V lost 7 bases, J lost 0 bases, and 22 bases lay in between. The CDR3 length is 19 residues. The V gene's germline CDR1 is MDHEN and CDR2 SYDVKM. The CDR3 DNA sequence: TGTGCCAGCACCACTTATCCCGGCGGGAGTAGCTCCTATAATTCACCCCTCCACTTT. Its protein product is CASTTYPGGSSSYNSPLHF.

The chain is built from TRBV5-1 and TRBJ1-6; 10 positions match TRBD1. The V gene's germline CDR1 is SGHRS and CDR2 YFSETQ. Losses at the gene ends were 3 bases for V and 10 bases for J; bases not matched to a gene: 7. The CDR3 has 15 residues. CDR3 sequence reads: CASSSGTGDGSPLHF. The CDR3 region has the DNA TGCGCCAGCAGCTCTGGGACAGGGGATGGCTCACCCCTCCACTTT.

The CDR3 DNA reads as TGTGCCACCAGCAGAAACAGTAAAGAGACCCAGTACTTC. Amino acid sequence: CATSRNSKETQYF. J is TRBJ2-5 and V is TRBV15; D is uncertain. V shed 2 bases and J shed 3 bases, with 7 bases lying between them. The CDR3 has 13 amino acids. CDR1 is LNHNV and CDR2 is YYDKDF in the germline V gene (reference sequence).

The chain joins TRBV24-1 to TRBJ2-3, with D perhaps matching TRBD1 (6 bases). The germline V gene has CDR1 KGHDR and CDR2 SFDVKD. Deletions cut 2 bases from V and 0 bases from J, with 8 bases between. CDR3 length: 15 amino acids. The CDR3 nucleotides are TGTGCCACCAGTGATTCGGACAGTAGCACAGATACGCAGTATTTT. Translation: CATSDSDSSTDTQYF.

The chain uses TRBV9 and TRBJ2-7; the match to TRBD2 covers 8 bases. V lost 0 bases and J lost 1; bases outside the gene matches: 3. Germline V gene lookup returns CDR1 SGDLS and CDR2 YYNGEE. The CDR3 runs to 15 residues. The CDR3 sequence is CASSVGTSMSYEQYF. The CDR3 DNA follows: TGTGCCAGCAGCGTAGGGACTAGCATGTCCTACGAGCAGTACTTC.

CDR3 amino acids: CASSRGTGGFGAQFF. CDR3 in DNA: TGTGCCAGCAGCCGAGGGACAGGGGGCTTCGGGGCGCAGTTCTTC. The rearrangement links TRBV3-1 (or the pseudogene TRBV3-2) to TRBJ2-1; 12 bases line up with TRBD1. Looked up from germline, CDR1 is LGHDT and CDR2 is YNNKEL (reference sequence). The CDR3 contains 15 residues. V was pared by 4 bases and J by 12 bases, with 10 bases of the junction left unmatched.

The rearrangement links TRBV4-2 to TRBJ2-3; 8 bases fit TRBD2. Losses at the gene ends were 4 bases for V and 4 bases for J; bases not matched to a gene: 7. The CDR3 sequence is 15 residues long. Germline lookup yields CDR1 LGHNA and CDR2 YNFKEQ. The CDR3: CASSRSGGPPDTQYF. CDR3 sequence (DNA): TGTGCCAGCAGCCGGTCGGGGGGGCCGCCAGATACGCAGTATTTT.

This chain connects TRBV9 to TRBJ1-2, with 8 bases identical to TRBD1. Per germline, CDR1 SGDLS and CDR2 YYNGEE. The CDR3 covers 14 residues. V lost 0 bases to trimming and J lost 5 bases; unmatched junction nucleotides: 3. The CDR3, as DNA: TGTGCCAGCAGCGTAGGGCAGGGGGCGTATGGCTACACCTTC. Amino acid sequence: CASSVGQGAYGYTF. The variable domain in full, completed from reference TRBV9 and TRBJ1-2, reads DSGVTQTPKHLITATGQRVTLRCSPRSGDLSVYWYQQSLDQGLQFLIQYYNGEERAKGNILERFSAQQFPDLHSELNLSSLELGDSALYFCASSVGQGAYGYTFGSGTRLTVV.

This chain joins TRBV25-1 and TRBJ1-2, with D possibly being TRBD1 (6 bases). The CDR3 spans 12 residues. Deletions cut 7 bases from V and 8 bases from J, with 14 bases between. Germline V lookup: CDR1 MGHDK, CDR2 SYGVNS. CDR3 residues: CASTGTSFGYTF. Written as DNA, the CDR3 is TGTGCCAGCACCGGGACATCCTTCGGCTACACCTTC.

The genes are TRBV19 and TRBJ1-5, with a possible D match to TRBD1 (5 bases). Trimming took 8 bases from V and 6 from J, leaving 17 bases between them. CDR3 length: 14 residues. The germline V gene encodes CDR1 LNHDA and CDR2 SQIVND (reference sequence). CDR3 in amino acids: CASGGQIQGQPQHF. The CDR3 DNA is TGTGCCAGTGGCGGACAAATTCAGGGTCAGCCCCAGCATTTT.

V gene TRBV6-5 combines with J gene TRBJ2-3; 10 nucleotides agree with TRBD2. Trimming cost V 6 bases and J 3 bases; bases outside gene matches: 3. This CDR3 is 14 amino acids long. CDR1 is MNHEY, CDR2 SVGAGI, per germline. CDR3 sequence (DNA): TGTGCCAGCAGGCCGGGACTAGCGACAGATACGCAGTATTTT. It is translated as CASRPGLATDTQYF.

The genes are TRBV3-1 (or the pseudogene TRBV3-2) and TRBJ1-6; 7 nucleotides line up with TRBD1. CDR3 length: 14 amino acids. With 5 bases clipped from V and 10 bases from J, the junction kept 8 bases outside the gene matches. Germline CDR1 LGHDT, CDR2 YNNKEL (reference sequence). CDR3 nucleotide sequence: TGTGCCAGCAGCACCAACCGGGACAGCTCACCCCTCCACTTT. Its translation is CASSTNRDSSPLHF.

The gene calls are TRBV29-1 and TRBJ2-5; 7 bases match TRBD2. Germline V lookup: CDR1 SQVTM, CDR2 ANQGSEA. V lost 8 bases, J lost 2 bases, and 5 bases stayed unmatched. The CDR3 contains 12 residues. The CDR3, as DNA: TGCAGCATTCGGGGGGTACAAGAGACCCAGTACTTC. Protein product: CSIRGVQETQYF.

The chain employs TRBV11-2 and TRBJ2-7, with D tentatively TRBD2 (6 bases). Germline-derived CDR1 and CDR2 are SGHAT and FQNNGV. The CDR3 is 12 amino acids. Trimming removed 5 bases at V and 4 bases at J, with 9 bases between. CDR3 amino acids: CASSTGLYEQYF. In DNA form, the CDR3 reads TGTGCCAGCAGCACGGGACTTTACGAGCAGTACTTC.